These 19 T cell receptor beta chains share one sample of origin, sequenced in a study of blood T cells in healthy people across ages. A second PCR of 7 to 11 cycles used a sample-barcoded 5' primer and a J-beta primer mix. TCRdb recomputed calls from the 5' RACE reads with MiXCR, one row per CDR3 protein. This sample has over a million distinct CDR3 sequences, with around 27% found just once. The same data also contributed to another study, on T cells of mothers and their children.

The sequenced sample was blood. All receptors derive from a girl aged 2-10 years in good health.

The table lists this clonotype with many counts. CDR3 in amino acids: CASSQDLSDAYEQYF. CDR3 sequence (DNA): TGTGCCAGCAGCCAAGATCTTTCAGACGCCTACGAGCAGTACTTC. V and J are TRBV3-1 and TRBJ2-7, with D unresolved. Trimming left V 0 bases short and J 2 bases short, with 11 bases between. CDR3 length: 15 amino acids. CDR1 and CDR2 from the germline V gene are LGHDT and YNNKEL (reference sequence).

The CDR3 sequence: CASSVAGASDTQYF. The CDR3 nucleotides are TGTGCCAGCAGCGTAGCGGGCGCCTCAGATACGCAGTATTTT. V gene TRBV9 combines with J gene TRBJ2-3; D gene ambiguous. The germline gives CDR1 SGDLS, CDR2 YYNGEE. This CDR3 is built from 14 residues. V dropped 0 bases and J dropped 4 bases, with 9 bases sitting between them.

The chain employs TRBV7-3 and TRBJ1-1; 7 nucleotides align to TRBD1. The germline V gene encodes CDR1 SGHTA and CDR2 FQGTGA. The CDR3 is 14 amino acids. The trim removed 5 bases at V and 4 bases at J, leaving 7 bases unmatched. The CDR3 region has the DNA TGTGCCAGCAGCCGACAGGGAAGTTCCACTGAAGCTTTCTTT. As protein: CASSRQGSSTEAFF.

This clonotype turned up a few times. The chain has TRBV28 and TRBJ2-6, with D perhaps TRBD1 or TRBD2 (6 bases each). V lost 2 bases and J 0 bases, leaving 8 bases between the germline ends. In germline, CDR1 is MDHEN, CDR2 SYDVKM. The CDR3 covers 16 residues. The CDR3 loop reads CASSLGGHSGANVLTF. The CDR3 nucleotides read TGTGCCAGCAGTTTAGGGGGGCACTCTGGGGCCAACGTCCTGACTTTC. The full variable domain, its missing parts supplied by reference TRBV28 and TRBJ2-6, is DVKVTQSSRYLVKRTGEKVFLECVQDMDHENMFWYRQDPGLGLRLIYFSYDVKMKEKGDIPEGYSVSREKKERFSLILESASTNQTSMYLCASSLGGHSGANVLTFGAGSRLTVL.

The chain links TRBV4-1 to TRBJ2-3, with 8 bases identical to TRBD1. The V and J ends lost 4 bases and 2 bases, in that order; junction bases with no gene match: 8. Germline assignment: CDR1 MGHRA and CDR2 YSYEKL. This CDR3 region has 16 residues. DNA of the CDR3: TGCGCCAGCAGCCCGCGCGGACAGGGAATCACAGATACGCAGTATTTT. Residues: CASSPRGQGITDTQYF.

The table lists this clonotype with many counts. The rearrangement links TRBV27 to TRBJ2-7; maybe TRBD1 (5 bases). V was shortened by 2 bases and J by 3 bases, with 8 bases between the two germline ends. The CDR3 is made up of 13 amino acids. Germline V lookup: CDR1 MNHEY, CDR2 SMNVEV (reference sequence). CDR3 DNA: TGTGCCAGCAGTTTAAGGGGCGACTACGAGCAGTACTTC. It is translated as CASSLRGDYEQYF.

This chain joins TRBV20-1 and TRBJ1-1; no reliable D call. This CDR3 has 14 amino acids. The ends were cut back, 3 bases at V and 1 base at J, with 12 bases in the middle. Germline V lookup: CDR1 DFQATT, CDR2 SNEGSKA (reference sequence). CDR3 sequence: CSASGVRGNTEAFF. The CDR3 DNA reads as TGCAGTGCTAGCGGGGTCCGAGGGAACACTGAAGCTTTCTTT.

The genes are TRBV28 and TRBJ2-7; TRBD2 might be the D (6 bases). The CDR3 runs to 14 residues. The V end lost 1 base, the J end lost 5 bases, and 12 bases lay between the germline ends. CDR1 MDHEN and CDR2 SYDVKM come from the germline V gene. The CDR3 coding sequence is TGTGCCAGCAGTTTATTGGCGGGATCTCACGAGCAGTACTTC. It translates to CASSLLAGSHEQYF.

A few counts support this clonotype. J is TRBJ2-5 and V is TRBV6-2 or TRBV6-3, with D unclear. The CDR3 extends over 17 amino acids. The germline gives CDR1 MNHEY, CDR2 SVGEGT. Trimming stripped 7 bases from V and 1 base from J, with 22 bases between. CDR3 region: CASNSRYGRELQETQYF. CDR3 DNA sequence: TGTGCCAGCAATTCCAGGTATGGGCGAGAGCTCCAAGAGACCCAGTACTTC.

V is TRBV7-2 and J is TRBJ2-3; 7 bases map to TRBD2. The V gene's germline CDR1 is SGHTA and CDR2 FQGNSA. Trimming cost V 0 bases and J 4 bases; bases outside gene matches: 7. The CDR3 runs to 16 residues. As DNA, the CDR3 is TGTGCCAGCAGCTTAGCGGCTAGCGGATCCCCAGATACGCAGTATTTT. It specifies CASSLAASGSPDTQYF.

In DNA form, the CDR3 reads TGTGCCAGCAAACTAACGTCGATCTACAATGAGCAGTTCTTC. Translating gives CASKLTSIYNEQFF. V and J are TRBV6-5 and TRBJ2-5; D not resolved. The closer fit of TRBJ2-1 to the DNA end suggests the J call may be wrong. CDR3 size: 14 residues. In germline, CDR1 is MNHEY, CDR2 SVGAGI.

J is TRBJ1-3 and V is TRBV3-1, with 7 positions matching TRBD1. J lost 2 bases, V lost 1 base, and 8 bases had no gene match. The CDR3 runs to 17 residues. From germline, CDR1 is LGHDT and CDR2 YNNKEL (reference sequence). CDR3 region: CASSQVHETGTGNTIYF. The DNA for the CDR3 is TGTGCCAGCAGCCAAGTACACGAGACAGGGACTGGAAACACCATATATTTT.

The CDR3 coding sequence is TGTGCCAGCAGCGAGATAGGGGGAGCTGGGGCCAACGTCCTGACTTTC. This sequence encodes CASSEIGGAGANVLTF. This chain uses TRBV7-3 with TRBJ2-6; D is perhaps TRBD1 (6 bases). The CDR3 consists of 16 residues. Germline lookup yields CDR1 SGHTA and CDR2 FQGTGA. Trimming took 5 bases from V and 2 from J, leaving 13 bases between them.

This clonotype was observed a handful of times. This chain joins TRBV27 and TRBJ1-5; D uncertain. This CDR3 is 16 amino acids long. Trimming removed 6 bases at V and 1 base at J, with 16 bases between. Germline lookup yields CDR1 MNHEY and CDR2 SMNVEV (reference sequence). CDR3 in DNA: TGTGCCAGCAGCTCAGAGTTCCCGGGGAGCAATCAGCCCCAGCATTTT. Its protein product is CASSSEFPGSNQPQHF.

The chain joins TRBV4-1 to TRBJ2-5; 11 nucleotides match TRBD2. The DNA end lines up better with TRBJ2-1; the J call may be wrong. Per the germline V gene, CDR1 is MGHRA and CDR2 is YSYEKL. The CDR3 is made up of 16 amino acids. DNA for the CDR3: TGCGCCAGCAGCCAAGAAGTCCTAGCGGGAGGATCTGAGCAGTTCTTC. Amino acids: CASSQEVLAGGSEQFF.

The J gene is TRBJ2-3, the V gene TRBV20-1; the D gene is possibly TRBD1 (6 bases). CDR1 and CDR2 from the germline V gene are DFQATT and SNEGSKA (reference sequence). There are 14 residues in the CDR3. V lost 1 base to trimming and J lost 2 bases, with 10 bases between them. The CDR3 DNA reads TGCAGTGCTAGAGTAGGGGGAAACACAGATACGCAGTATTTT. Protein sequence: CSARVGGNTDTQYF.

CDR3 in amino acids: CASSMRTEAFF. CDR3 coding DNA: TGTGCCAGCAGTATGAGGACTGAAGCTTTCTTT. The chain uses TRBV6-2 or TRBV6-3 and TRBJ1-1; unclear D gene. Trimming removed 5 bases from V and 5 bases from J, with 6 bases in between. CDR1 and CDR2 from the germline V gene are MNHEY and SVGEGT. The CDR3 has 11 residues.

This clonotype turned up a few times. The chain combines TRBV9 with TRBJ1-4; 8 nucleotides line up with TRBD1. The V and J ends lost 4 bases and 10 bases, in that order; junction bases with no gene match: 6. From germline, CDR1 is SGDLS and CDR2 YYNGEE. The CDR3 covers 13 residues. The CDR3 region is CASSPGGTGKLFF. For the CDR3, the DNA is TGTGCCAGCAGCCCAGGAGGGACAGGAAAACTGTTTTTT.

The V and J genes are TRBV29-1 and TRBJ1-2, with 7 bases fitting TRBD1. Germline trimming cut 7 bases from V and 5 bases from J; bases unmatched to any gene: 7. Germline lookup yields CDR1 SQVTM and CDR2 ANQGSEA. CDR3 length equals 12 residues. In nucleotides, the CDR3 is TGCAGCGCCAGACAGGGCCTGTATGGCTACACCTTC. It encodes CSARQGLYGYTF.